This T cell receptor (beta chain) was recovered during a study of T cell changes during pregnancy in multiple sclerosis. Produced via immunoSEQ multiplex PCR; TCRdb's table is partial and in-frame only. The sample includes tens of thousands of clones, around 92% of them seen just once. The germline V gene encodes CDR1 MNHEY and CDR2 SVGAGI. The CDR3 has 12 residues. V was pared by 9 bases and J by 3 bases, with 1 base of the junction left unmatched. This chain links TRBV6-5 with TRBJ1-3; 8 nucleotides align to TRBD1. The TCR originated in a female donor in good health, enrolled as a control in a pregnancy study. The sample here was CD4+ T cells from peripheral blood mononuclear cells, taken after pregnancy. CDR3 region: CASGQGGNTIYF. CDR3 DNA sequence: TGTGCCAGTGGACAGGGTGGAAACACCATATATTTT.